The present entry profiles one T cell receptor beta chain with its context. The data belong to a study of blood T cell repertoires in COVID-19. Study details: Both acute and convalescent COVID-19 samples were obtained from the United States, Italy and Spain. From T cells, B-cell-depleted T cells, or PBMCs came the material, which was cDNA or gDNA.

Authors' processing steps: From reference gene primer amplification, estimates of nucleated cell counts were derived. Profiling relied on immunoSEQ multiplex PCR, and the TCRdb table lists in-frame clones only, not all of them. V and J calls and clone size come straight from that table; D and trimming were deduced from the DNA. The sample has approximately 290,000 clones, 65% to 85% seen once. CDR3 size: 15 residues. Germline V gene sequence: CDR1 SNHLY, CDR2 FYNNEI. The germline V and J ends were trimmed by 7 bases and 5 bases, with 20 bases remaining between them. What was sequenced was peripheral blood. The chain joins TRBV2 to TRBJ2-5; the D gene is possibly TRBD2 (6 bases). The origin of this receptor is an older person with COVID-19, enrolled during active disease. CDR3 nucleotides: TGTGCCAGCATTCCCAGGTACGCGGGATTGGAGACCCAGTACTTC. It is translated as CASIPRYAGLETQYF.